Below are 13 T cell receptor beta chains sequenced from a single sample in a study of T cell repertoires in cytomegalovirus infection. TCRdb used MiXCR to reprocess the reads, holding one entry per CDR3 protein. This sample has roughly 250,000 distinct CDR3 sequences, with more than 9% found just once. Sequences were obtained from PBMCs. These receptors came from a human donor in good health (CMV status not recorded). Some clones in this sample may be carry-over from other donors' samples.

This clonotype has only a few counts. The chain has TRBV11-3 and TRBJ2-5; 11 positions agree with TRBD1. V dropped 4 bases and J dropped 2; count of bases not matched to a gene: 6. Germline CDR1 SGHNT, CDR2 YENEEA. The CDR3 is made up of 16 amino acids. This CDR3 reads CASSYGQGAVQETQYF. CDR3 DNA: TGTGCCAGCAGCTACGGACAGGGGGCCGTTCAAGAGACCCAGTACTTC.

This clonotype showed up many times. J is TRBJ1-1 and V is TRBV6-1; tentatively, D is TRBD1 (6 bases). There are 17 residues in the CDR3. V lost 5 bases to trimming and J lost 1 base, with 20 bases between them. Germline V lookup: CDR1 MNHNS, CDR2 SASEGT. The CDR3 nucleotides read TGTGCCAGCAGTACCACGCAGGGGCGCGGCGAGAACACTGAAGCTTTCTTT. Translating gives CASSTTQGRGENTEAFF.

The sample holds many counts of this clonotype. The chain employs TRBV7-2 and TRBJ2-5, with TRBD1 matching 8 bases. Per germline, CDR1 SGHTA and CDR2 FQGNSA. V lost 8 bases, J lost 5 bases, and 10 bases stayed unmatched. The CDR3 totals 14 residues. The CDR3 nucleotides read TGTGCCAGCCGCTACCAGACAGGGGAGGAGACCCAGTACTTC. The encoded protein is CASRYQTGEETQYF. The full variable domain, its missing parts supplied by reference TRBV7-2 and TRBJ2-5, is GAGVSQSPSNKVTEKGKDVELRCDPISGHTALYWYRQSLGQGLEFLIYFQGNSAPDKSGLPSDRFSAERTGGSVSTLTIQRTQQEDSAVYLCASRYQTGEETQYFGPGTRLLVL.

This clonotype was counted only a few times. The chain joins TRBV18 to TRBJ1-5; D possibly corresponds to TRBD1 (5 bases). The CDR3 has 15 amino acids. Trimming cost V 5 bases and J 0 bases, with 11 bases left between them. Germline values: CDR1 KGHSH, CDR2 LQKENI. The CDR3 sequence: CASSEWGNSNQPQHF. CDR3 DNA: TGTGCCAGCTCAGAATGGGGGAATAGCAATCAGCCCCAGCATTTT.

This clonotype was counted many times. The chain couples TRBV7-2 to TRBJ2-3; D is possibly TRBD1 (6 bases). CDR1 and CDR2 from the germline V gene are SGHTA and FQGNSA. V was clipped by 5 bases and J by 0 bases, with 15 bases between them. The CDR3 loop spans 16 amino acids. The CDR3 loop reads CASSPGQIISTDTQYF. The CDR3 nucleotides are TGTGCCAGCAGCCCAGGACAGATCATTAGCACAGATACGCAGTATTTT.

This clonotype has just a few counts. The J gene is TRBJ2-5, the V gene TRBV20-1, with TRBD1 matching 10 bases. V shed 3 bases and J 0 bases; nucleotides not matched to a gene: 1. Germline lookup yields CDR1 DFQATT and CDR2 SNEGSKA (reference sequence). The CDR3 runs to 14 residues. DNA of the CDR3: TGCAGTGCTAGGGGACAGGGGAACCAAGAGACCCAGTACTTC. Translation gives CSARGQGNQETQYF.

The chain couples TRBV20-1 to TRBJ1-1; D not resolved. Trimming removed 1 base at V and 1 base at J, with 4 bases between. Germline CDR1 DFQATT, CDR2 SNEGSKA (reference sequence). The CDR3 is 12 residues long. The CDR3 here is CSARGTNTEAFF. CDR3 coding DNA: TGCAGTGCTAGAGGAACGAACACTGAAGCTTTCTTT.

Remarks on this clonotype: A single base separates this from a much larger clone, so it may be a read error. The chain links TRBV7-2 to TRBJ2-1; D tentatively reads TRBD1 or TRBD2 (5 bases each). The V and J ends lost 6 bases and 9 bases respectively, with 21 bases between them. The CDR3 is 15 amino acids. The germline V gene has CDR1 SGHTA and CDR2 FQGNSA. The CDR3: CASRKARDLAFEQFF. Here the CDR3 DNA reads TGTGCCAGCAGAAAAGCCCGGGACCTCGCATTTGAGCAGTTCTTC.

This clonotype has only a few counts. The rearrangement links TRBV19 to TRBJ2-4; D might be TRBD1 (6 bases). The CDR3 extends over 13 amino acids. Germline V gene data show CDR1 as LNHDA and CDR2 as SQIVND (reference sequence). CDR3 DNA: TGTGCTACAGGGAGCTTAGCCAAAAACATTCAGTACTTC. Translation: CATGSLAKNIQYF.

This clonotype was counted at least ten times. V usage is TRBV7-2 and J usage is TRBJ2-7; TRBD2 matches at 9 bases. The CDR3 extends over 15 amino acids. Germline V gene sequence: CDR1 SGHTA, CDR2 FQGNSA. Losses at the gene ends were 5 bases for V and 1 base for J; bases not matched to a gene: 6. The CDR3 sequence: CASSVGLATSYEQYF. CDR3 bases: TGTGCCAGCAGCGTCGGACTAGCGACTTCCTACGAGCAGTACTTC.

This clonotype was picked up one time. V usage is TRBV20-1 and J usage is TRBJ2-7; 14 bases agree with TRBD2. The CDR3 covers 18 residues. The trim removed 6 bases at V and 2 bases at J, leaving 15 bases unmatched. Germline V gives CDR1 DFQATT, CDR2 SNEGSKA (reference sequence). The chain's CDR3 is CSATSRGLAGELTYEQYF. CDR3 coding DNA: TGCAGTGCCACCTCCCGGGGACTAGCGGGAGAGTTAACCTACGAGCAGTACTTC.

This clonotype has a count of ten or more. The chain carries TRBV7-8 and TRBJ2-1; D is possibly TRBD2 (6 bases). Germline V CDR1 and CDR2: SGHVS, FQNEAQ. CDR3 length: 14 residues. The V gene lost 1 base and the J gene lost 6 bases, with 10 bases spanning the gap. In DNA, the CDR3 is TGTGCCAGCAGCTTAGGACGGGAGTTCAATGAGCAGTTCTTC. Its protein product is CASSLGREFNEQFF.

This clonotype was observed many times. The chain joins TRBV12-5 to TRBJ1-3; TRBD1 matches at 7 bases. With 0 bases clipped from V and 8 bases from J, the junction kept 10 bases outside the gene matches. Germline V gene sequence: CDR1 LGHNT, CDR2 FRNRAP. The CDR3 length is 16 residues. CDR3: CASGLVPMTGKDTIYF. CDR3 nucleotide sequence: TGTGCTAGTGGTTTGGTGCCCATGACAGGGAAGGACACCATATATTTT.